This is a list of T cell receptor beta chains from one sample in a study of Ad26.COV2.S vaccination and SARS-CoV-2 variants. The repertoire was sequenced with immunoSEQ multiplex PCR; TCRdb's copy has only in-frame clones and lacks some. The data hold roughly 500,000 clones, with 80% to 90% observed a single time. The sequenced sample was peripheral blood, obtained in a trial of Ad26.COV2.S vaccine versus placebo. The receptors were gathered from a person between 18 and 59 years old who received the Ad26.COV2.S COVID-19 vaccine or a placebo. Both conserved end residues are part of each CDR3. Fields, in order: J gene, V gene, D gene, clone size, CDR3 DNA, CDR3 protein. A D gene is named only where the DNA matches it firmly. Not all rows give a size; the values are once, few, many and, for expanded clones, a class.

J gene: TRBJ2-1; V gene: TRBV27; D gene: .; clone size: .; CDR3 DNA: TGTGCCAGCAGTTTAAGGGGGGGTCGTGCCTACAATGAGCAGTTCTTC; CDR3 protein: CASSLRGGRAYNEQFF
J gene: TRBJ2-5; V gene: TRBV10-3; D gene: TRBD2; clone size: once; CDR3 DNA: TGTGCCATCAGTGAGTACGGACTAGCGGCACAAGAGACCCAGTACTTC; CDR3 protein: CAISEYGLAAQETQYF
J gene: TRBJ2-3; V gene: TRBV18; D gene: TRBD2; clone size: .; CDR3 DNA: TGTGCCAGCTCACGCTTCGGGACTAGCGGGACAGATACGCAGTATTTT; CDR3 protein: CASSRFGTSGTDTQYF
J gene: TRBJ2-1; V gene: TRBV19; D gene: .; clone size: .; CDR3 DNA: TGTGCCAGTAGTATAGTCGGGGGAACCAATGAGCAGTTCTTC; CDR3 protein: CASSIVGGTNEQFF
J gene: TRBJ1-4; V gene: TRBV19; D gene: .; clone size: .; CDR3 DNA: TGTGCCAGTAGTATATTGTCCTTTTGGGGGACTAATGAAAAACTGTTTTTT; CDR3 protein: CASSILSFWGTNEKLFF
J gene: TRBJ2-6; V gene: TRBV6-4; D gene: .; clone size: .; CDR3 DNA: TGTGCCAGCAGTGACACCGACCGGAGCGGGGCCAACGTCCTGACTTTC; CDR3 protein: CASSDTDRSGANVLTF
J gene: TRBJ2-1; V gene: TRBV9; D gene: .; clone size: .; CDR3 DNA: TGTGCCAGCAGCCCCTACGCGGGGTCCGTAGGTAATGAGCAGTTCTTC; CDR3 protein: CASSPYAGSVGNEQFF
J gene: TRBJ1-1; V gene: TRBV29-1; D gene: .; clone size: .; CDR3 DNA: TGCAGCGTTGAAATGATACTGGGTTTAGCTTTCTTT; CDR3 protein: CSVEMILGLAFF
J gene: TRBJ2-7; V gene: TRBV11-1; D gene: .; clone size: .; CDR3 DNA: TGTGCCAGCAGCTTAGCGGGCGGGCTACCACCCTACGAGCAGTACTTC; CDR3 protein: CASSLAGGLPPYEQYF
J gene: TRBJ1-5; V gene: TRBV2; D gene: .; clone size: few; CDR3 DNA: TGTGCCACCCAGGGACGTACCAATCAGCCCCAGCATTTT; CDR3 protein: CATQGRTNQPQHF
J gene: TRBJ1-1; V gene: TRBV7-8; D gene: .; clone size: .; CDR3 DNA: TGTGCCAGCAGCCCGGACACTGAAGCTTTCTTT; CDR3 protein: CASSPDTEAFF
J gene: TRBJ2-1; V gene: TRBV5-1; D gene: TRBD2; clone size: .; CDR3 DNA: TGCGCCAGCAGCTTGGATCCTAGCGGGGTAAATGAGCAGTTCTTC; CDR3 protein: CASSLDPSGVNEQFF
J gene: TRBJ2-7; V gene: TRBV7-2; D gene: .; clone size: .; CDR3 DNA: TGTGCCAGCAGCTTAGCGCTAACAAACTACGAGCAGTACTTC; CDR3 protein: CASSLALTNYEQYF
J gene: TRBJ1-5; V gene: TRBV30; D gene: TRBD1; clone size: .; CDR3 DNA: TGTGCAGGGGGACAGGATCAGCCCCAGCATTTT; CDR3 protein: CAGGQDQPQHF
J gene: TRBJ2-4; V gene: TRBV6-5; D gene: .; clone size: .; CDR3 DNA: TGTGCCAGCAGTTACGGCGGGGCGGACATTCAGTACTTC; CDR3 protein: CASSYGGADIQYF
J gene: TRBJ2-2; V gene: TRBV9; D gene: TRBD2; clone size: .; CDR3 DNA: TGTGCCAGCAGCGTAGTCGGGAGCGGGGAGCGGGAGCTGTTTTTT; CDR3 protein: CASSVVGSGERELFF
J gene: TRBJ1-5; V gene: TRBV28; D gene: .; clone size: .; CDR3 DNA: TGTGCCAGCAGTGCGGACCTCACTCAGCCCCAGCATTTT; CDR3 protein: CASSADLTQPQHF
J gene: TRBJ2-1; V gene: TRBV6-5; D gene: .; clone size: .; CDR3 DNA: TGTGCCAGCAGTTACAAAGCATCCGCGGGACCGCAGTTCTTC; CDR3 protein: CASSYKASAGPQFF
J gene: TRBJ1-1; V gene: TRBV27; D gene: TRBD1; clone size: .; CDR3 DNA: TGTGCCAGCAGCCGACAGGGTGGGGACACTGAAGCTTTCTTT; CDR3 protein: CASSRQGGDTEAFF
J gene: TRBJ1-1; V gene: TRBV14; D gene: TRBD1; clone size: .; CDR3 DNA: TGTGCCAGCAGCAGGACAGGGTGGGACACTGAAGCTTTCTTT; CDR3 protein: CASSRTGWDTEAFF
J gene: TRBJ2-7; V gene: TRBV6-6; D gene: TRBD2; clone size: .; CDR3 DNA: TGTGCCAGCAGTTACCAAAGCGGGGCCTCCTACGAGCAGTACTTC; CDR3 protein: CASSYQSGASYEQYF
J gene: TRBJ1-2; V gene: TRBV3-1/TRBV3-2; D gene: .; clone size: .; CDR3 DNA: TGTGCCAGCAGCCAACAGGCTACAGCCTCCCGGGGCTACACCTTC; CDR3 protein: CASSQQATASRGYTF
J gene: TRBJ1-5; V gene: TRBV19; D gene: .; clone size: .; CDR3 DNA: TGTGCCAGTAGTATGGGCGTTTTGGGGGGACAGCCCCAGCATTTT; CDR3 protein: CASSMGVLGGQPQHF
J gene: TRBJ2-1; V gene: TRBV25-1; D gene: .; clone size: .; CDR3 DNA: TGTGCCAGCAGTGAAGTGGACAGAGGAGAGCAGTTCTTC; CDR3 protein: CASSEVDRGEQFF
J gene: TRBJ1-3; V gene: TRBV15; D gene: TRBD1; clone size: few; CDR3 DNA: TGTGCCACGAACAGGGGTGGAGGAAACACCATATATTTT; CDR3 protein: CATNRGGGNTIYF
J gene: TRBJ2-3; V gene: TRBV6-6; D gene: .; clone size: .; CDR3 DNA: TGTGCCAGCAGTTCAGGAGATCTCACAGATACGCAGTATTTT; CDR3 protein: CASSSGDLTDTQYF
J gene: TRBJ1-1; V gene: TRBV2; D gene: .; clone size: .; CDR3 DNA: TGTGCCAGTTCGACAGGTAGGGCTGAAGCTTTCTTT; CDR3 protein: CASSTGRAEAFF
J gene: TRBJ1-1; V gene: TRBV3-1/TRBV3-2; D gene: .; clone size: .; CDR3 DNA: TGTGCCAGCAGCCACGGGCAGGGTGAAGAAGCTTTCTTT; CDR3 protein: CASSHGQGEEAFF
J gene: TRBJ2-1; V gene: TRBV7-9; D gene: TRBD2; clone size: once; CDR3 DNA: TGTGCCAGCAGCTTAGCTCTAGCGGGAAGCTCCTACAATGAGCAGTTCTTC; CDR3 protein: CASSLALAGSSYNEQFF
J gene: TRBJ1-1; V gene: TRBV4-3; D gene: TRBD1; clone size: .; CDR3 DNA: TGCGCCAGCAGCCAAGATCAATCGGCAGGGGGGAACACTGAAGCTTTCTTT; CDR3 protein: CASSQDQSAGGNTEAFF
J gene: TRBJ1-2; V gene: TRBV9; D gene: TRBD1; clone size: .; CDR3 DNA: TGTGCCAGCAGCGCCGCCCCCTTTGGACAGGGACCTAGAGGCTACACCTTC; CDR3 protein: CASSAAPFGQGPRGYTF
J gene: TRBJ2-1; V gene: TRBV9; D gene: .; clone size: .; CDR3 DNA: TGTGCCAGCAGCGTCGGCGGGGATACACAGTACAATGAGCAGTTCTTC; CDR3 protein: CASSVGGDTQYNEQFF
J gene: TRBJ1-2; V gene: TRBV7-2; D gene: .; clone size: few; CDR3 DNA: TGTGCCAGCAGCTTTGCCCTTTTGCCTAACTATGGCTACACCTTC; CDR3 protein: CASSFALLPNYGYTF
J gene: TRBJ1-5; V gene: TRBV5-8; D gene: .; clone size: .; CDR3 DNA: TGTGCCAGCAGCTTGGGACAGGCTGGACAGCCCCAGCATTTT; CDR3 protein: CASSLGQAGQPQHF
J gene: TRBJ2-1; V gene: TRBV20-1; D gene: .; clone size: .; CDR3 DNA: TGCAGTGCTAGGGCTCTCGGTGAGCAGTTCTTC; CDR3 protein: CSARALGEQFF